What follows are 27 T cell receptor beta chains derived from one specimen sequenced in a study of metastatic and nonmetastatic thyroid tumors. Before thyroid surgery, none of the patients had received any treatment. TCRdb re-clonotyped the PCR reads via MiXCR. The sample includes tens of thousands of clones, about a third of them seen just once. Material: blood. All receptors derive from a male donor with papillary thyroid cancer or a benign thyroid nodule (not recorded which). Some clones in this sample may be carry-over from other donors' samples.

Comments on this clone: A junction boundary mismatches the germline segment, possibly from a read error. The chain is built from TRBV18 and TRBJ2-7; 8 bases match TRBD1. The CDR3 loop spans 13 amino acids. Per the germline V gene, CDR1 is KGHSH and CDR2 is LQKENI. The CDR3 region is CASTPTGVNEQYF. CDR3 DNA sequence: TGTGCCAGCACACCGACAGGGGTTAACGAGCAGTACTTC.

The chain has TRBV5-4 and TRBJ2-7; D could derive from TRBD1 or TRBD2 (5 bases each). The germline V gene encodes CDR1 SGHNT and CDR2 YYREEE (reference sequence). The CDR3 contains 14 residues. V was shortened by 4 bases and J by 1 base, with 12 bases between the two germline ends. The CDR3 protein is CASSKGPSSYEQYF. The CDR3, as DNA: TGTGCCAGCAGCAAGGGACCCAGTTCCTACGAGCAGTACTTC.

This clone is medium-sized in the sample. The chain employs TRBV9 and TRBJ2-1, with 10 bases matching TRBD2. The CDR3 spans 16 residues. The J segment lost 5 bases and the V segment lost 3 bases, leaving 8 bases of the junction unmatched. Germline V gives CDR1 SGDLS, CDR2 YYNGEE. CDR3: CASSALAGVPHNEQFF. The CDR3 DNA is TGTGCCAGCAGCGCTCTAGCGGGAGTCCCACACAATGAGCAGTTCTTC.

This clone was seen ten or more times. The V call is TRBV30, the J call TRBJ1-4; TRBD1 might be the D (5 bases). Trimming pared 4 bases from V and 8 bases from J, leaving 14 bases between. The germline V gene has CDR1 GTSNPN and CDR2 SVGIG (reference sequence). The length of the CDR3 is 13 residues. CDR3 sequence: CAWTQGGVEKLFF. The CDR3 DNA reads TGTGCCTGGACTCAGGGAGGGGTCGAAAAACTGTTTTTT.

The V and J genes are TRBV19 and TRBJ1-6, with D tentatively TRBD1 (6 bases). The germline V gene encodes CDR1 LNHDA and CDR2 SQIVND (reference sequence). Trimming removed 2 bases from V and 9 bases from J, with 14 bases in between. The CDR3 is 15 residues long. The DNA for the CDR3 is TGTGCCAGTAGTATAAATTCCGGGGGCTCTTCACCCCTCCACTTT. This gives the protein CASSINSGGSSPLHF.

The chain couples TRBV9 to TRBJ2-7; 12 nucleotides match TRBD2. The CDR3 has 15 residues. The V gene's germline CDR1 is SGDLS and CDR2 YYNGEE. The V gene end was trimmed by 0 bases and the J gene end by 4 bases; junction bases not matched to a gene: 2. Written as DNA, the CDR3 is TGTGCCAGCAGCGTAGGGACTAGCGGGATGTACGAGCAGTACTTC. This encodes CASSVGTSGMYEQYF. Variable domain in full (rest from reference TRBV9 and TRBJ2-7): DSGVTQTPKHLITATGQRVTLRCSPRSGDLSVYWYQQSLDQGLQFLIQYYNGEERAKGNILERFSAQQFPDLHSELNLSSLELGDSALYFCASSVGTSGMYEQYFGPGTRLTVT.

The chain uses TRBV6-2 or TRBV6-3 and TRBJ1-6; D remains ambiguous. Trimming stripped 0 bases from V and 7 bases from J, with 10 bases between. CDR1 is MNHEY, CDR2 SVGEGT, per germline. There are 15 residues in the CDR3. Here the CDR3 reads CASSYSADRNSPLHF. DNA for the CDR3: TGTGCCAGCAGTTACTCGGCAGATAGGAATTCACCCCTCCACTTT.

This clone was observed a few times. The chain combines TRBV6-1 with TRBJ1-6, with D tentatively TRBD1 (6 bases). Germline assignment: CDR1 MNHNS and CDR2 SASEGT. V lost 5 bases and J 9 bases, leaving 8 bases between the germline ends. The CDR3 runs to 12 residues. Written as DNA, the CDR3 is TGTGCCAGCAGTAAGACAGGTTCACCCCTCCACTTT. Translation: CASSKTGSPLHF.

This clone turned up a few times. V usage is TRBV6-1 and J usage is TRBJ1-5; no firm D call. Trimming stripped 5 bases from V and 4 bases from J, with 9 bases between. There are 13 residues in the CDR3. Germline loops: CDR1 MNHNS, CDR2 SASEGT. The CDR3 DNA is TGTGCCAGCAGTTCCATGATTAATCAGCCCCAGCATTTT. This translates into CASSSMINQPQHF.

V gene TRBV4-3 combines with J gene TRBJ2-2; D might be TRBD2 (5 bases). From germline, CDR1 is LGHNA and CDR2 YSLEER. The CDR3 has 16 residues. The V end lost 0 bases, the J end lost 2 bases, and 10 bases lay between the germline ends. In DNA form, the CDR3 reads TGCGCCAGCAGCCAAGAGCCAGCGGAAAACACCGGGGAGCTGTTTTTT. It encodes CASSQEPAENTGELFF.

The chain links TRBV4-1 to TRBJ1-2; no reliable D call. CDR1 is MGHRA and CDR2 is YSYEKL in the germline V gene. With 1 base removed from V and 4 bases from J, the gap between germline ends came to 13 bases. This CDR3 is built from 15 residues. CDR3 sequence (DNA): TGCGCCAGCAGCCAAGGGATCCCGGGAGGCTATGGCTACACCTTC. Residues: CASSQGIPGGYGYTF.

In this sample, this clone turned up many times. The chain is built from TRBV27 and TRBJ2-1; TRBD2 aligns across 12 bases. This CDR3 is 16 amino acids long. V shed 3 bases, J shed 8 bases, and the junction held 8 bases outside the gene matches. Germline V gene data show CDR1 as MNHEY and CDR2 as SMNVEV (reference sequence). CDR3 loop: CASSFLTSGRSDEQFF. The CDR3 DNA follows: TGTGCCAGCAGTTTCTTAACTAGCGGGAGGTCGGATGAGCAGTTCTTC.

This chain links TRBV14 with TRBJ1-2; perhaps TRBD1 as D (5 bases). CDR1 and CDR2 (germline): SGHDN, FVKESK. The CDR3 consists of 18 residues. V was shortened by 1 base and J by 6 bases, with 24 bases between the two germline ends. The DNA of the CDR3 is TGTGCCAGCAGCCAAGGTCACCTCCGGGACCCCCCCACGAATGGCTACACCTTC. As protein: CASSQGHLRDPPTNGYTF.

This rearrangement joins TRBV30 to TRBJ2-7; 7 bases are shared with TRBD2. Germline V lookup: CDR1 GTSNPN, CDR2 SVGIG (reference sequence). The CDR3 runs to 11 residues. V was clipped by 5 bases and J by 5 bases; unmatched bases: 3. The CDR3 DNA follows: TGTGCCTGGGGGGGGGTGGACGAGCAGTACTTC. This translates into CAWGGVDEQYF.

This clone was seen at least ten times. The V call is TRBV30, the J call TRBJ2-7, with 7 nucleotides matching TRBD1. Looked up from germline, CDR1 is GTSNPN and CDR2 is SVGIG (reference sequence). This CDR3 spans 14 amino acids. V was clipped by 7 bases and J by 0 bases; unmatched bases: 9. The CDR3 here is CASTRTGRSYEQYF. Written as DNA, the CDR3 is TGTGCCTCGACACGGACAGGCCGCTCCTACGAGCAGTACTTC.

V is TRBV4-2 and J is TRBJ2-3, with D maybe TRBD2 (6 bases). CDR1 is LGHNA, CDR2 YNFKEQ, per germline. This CDR3 contains 15 residues. Trimming pared 2 bases from V and 2 bases from J, leaving 11 bases between. The CDR3 DNA reads TGTGCCAGCAGCCAATCGGGAGAACCCACAGATACGCAGTATTTT. This codes for CASSQSGEPTDTQYF.

This clone appeared a single time. The chain joins TRBV4-1 to TRBJ1-5; TRBD1 is a possible D gene (5 bases). CDR1 MGHRA and CDR2 YSYEKL come from the germline V gene. The CDR3 covers 17 residues. Deletions cut 0 bases from V and 4 bases from J, with 16 bases between. The CDR3 region is CASSQDGLGVGNQPQHF. DNA of the CDR3: TGCGCCAGCAGCCAAGATGGGTTGGGGGTTGGGAATCAGCCCCAGCATTTT.

The chain links TRBV28 to TRBJ2-2; D may correspond to TRBD1 or TRBD2 (5 bases each). V was clipped by 1 base and J by 4 bases, with 10 bases between them. Germline lookup yields CDR1 MDHEN and CDR2 SYDVKM. The CDR3 is 15 residues long. CDR3 sequence (DNA): TGTGCCAGCAGTTTATTTGGGGGAAGCACCGGGGAGCTGTTTTTT. Translating gives CASSLFGGSTGELFF. The full variable domain, rest sourced from reference TRBV28 and TRBJ2-2, is DVKVTQSSRYLVKRTGEKVFLECVQDMDHENMFWYRQDPGLGLRLIYFSYDVKMKEKGDIPEGYSVSREKKERFSLILESASTNQTSMYLCASSLFGGSTGELFFGEGSRLTVL.

This clone has only a few counts. The CDR3 loop reads CASSPSNTQYF. The CDR3 coding sequence is TGTGCCAGCAGCCCTTCGAATACGCAGTATTTT. The J gene is TRBJ2-3, the V gene TRBV7-2; no clear D. V was clipped by 5 bases and J by 7 bases, with 7 bases between them. This CDR3 is built from 11 residues. CDR1 and CDR2 from the germline V gene are SGHTA and FQGNSA. Using reference TRBV7-2 and TRBJ2-3 for the parts outside the CDR3, the full variable domain is GAGVSQSPSNKVTEKGKDVELRCDPISGHTALYWYRQSLGQGLEFLIYFQGNSAPDKSGLPSDRFSAERTGGSVSTLTIQRTQQEDSAVYLCASSPSNTQYFGPGTRLTVL.

This clone was seen at least ten times. As the CDR3 is not closed by the conserved phenylalanine or tryptophan, this likely results from a read error. CDR3 sequence (DNA): TGTGCCAGCAGCTCCCAGGGGTTTGTTGTAGGGGAGCTGTTTCTT. Translation gives CASSSQGFVVGELFL. The chain couples TRBV28 to TRBJ2-2; TRBD1 might be the D (6 bases). The CDR3 has 15 amino acids. V was pared by 6 bases and J by 8 bases, with 19 bases between. CDR1 and CDR2 from the germline V gene are MDHEN and SYDVKM.

This clone was seen repeatedly, ten times or more. The chain combines TRBV7-6 with TRBJ1-4; TRBD1 matches 8 bases. Germline V lookup: CDR1 SGHVS, CDR2 FNYEAQ. CDR3 size: 15 residues. V was pared by 5 bases and J by 4 bases, with 6 bases of the junction left unmatched. CDR3: CASSGRDRSNEKLFF. CDR3 DNA: TGTGCCAGCAGCGGAAGGGACAGGAGTAATGAAAAACTGTTTTTT. Based on the CDR3 plus reference TRBV7-6 and TRBJ1-4, the full variable domain is GAGVSQSPRYKVTKRGQDVALRCDPISGHVSLYWYRQALGQGPEFLTYFNYEAQQDKSGLPNDRFSAERPEGSISTLTIQRTEQRDSAMYRCASSGRDRSNEKLFFGSGTQLSVL.

At least ten counts were recorded for this clone. V gene TRBV5-4 combines with J gene TRBJ1-4; TRBD1 might be the D (6 bases). This CDR3 is built from 15 residues. V was clipped by 0 bases and J by 8 bases, with 14 bases between them. Germline V gene data show CDR1 as SGHNT and CDR2 as YYREEE (reference sequence). Written as DNA, the CDR3 is TGTGCCAGCAGCTTGGGTATGGGACAACGCGAAAAACTGTTTTTT. It specifies CASSLGMGQREKLFF.

This clone came up a few times. The chain recombines TRBV27 with TRBJ2-7; 9 bases map to TRBD2. V shed 2 bases, J shed 5 bases, and the junction held 7 bases outside the gene matches. This CDR3 has 15 amino acids. Germline-derived CDR1 and CDR2 are MNHEY and SMNVEV (reference sequence). The CDR3 DNA reads as TGTGCCAGCAGTTTAAGGCGGGGGGGCAATCACGAGCAGTACTTC. It codes for CASSLRRGGNHEQYF.

J is TRBJ1-1 and V is TRBV6-1; the D is unclear. CDR3 length: 14 amino acids. Trimming took 8 bases from V and 2 from J, leaving 15 bases between them. Germline-derived CDR1 and CDR2 are MNHNS and SASEGT. The DNA of the CDR3 is TGTGCCAGCCACCGCATAAGTTTCAACACTGAAGCTTTCTTT. It encodes CASHRISFNTEAFF.

The V gene is TRBV5-1, the J gene TRBJ2-7; D assignment may be TRBD1 or TRBD2 (5 bases each). Germline assignment: CDR1 SGHRS and CDR2 YFSETQ. Trimming took off 9 bases at V and 1 base at J, with 14 bases between the two ends. This CDR3 region has 13 residues. DNA for the CDR3: TGCGCCATCGGTATTGGGGGATCCTACGAGCAGTACTTC. Its protein product is CAIGIGGSYEQYF.

Many counts were recorded for this clone. A much larger clone lies one base from this, so it may be a read error. The J gene is TRBJ2-2, the V gene TRBV12-3 or TRBV12-4; D gene ambiguous. The CDR3 runs to 13 residues. CDR3 coding DNA: TGTACCAGCAGTTTTTTTGTCACCGGGGAGCTGTTTTTT. Protein: CTSSFFVTGELFF.

This chain uses TRBV11-2 with TRBJ2-1; the match to TRBD2 covers 8 bases. Germline CDR1 and CDR2: SGHAT and FQNNGV. The V and J ends lost 5 bases and 5 bases, in that order; junction bases with no gene match: 8. The CDR3 runs 15 residues. The CDR3: CASSRSGSPNNEQFF. The CDR3 DNA follows: TGTGCCAGCAGCCGGAGCGGGAGCCCCAACAATGAGCAGTTCTTC.